Included here is one TCR beta chain sequence, with context. Germline and junction disagree at one end, which may indicate a read error. Amplification yielded TCR beta CDR3 regions, with RNA transcripts as the source. HTBI primers drove first-round RT-PCR of the TCR CDR3. TCRdb fed the multiplex PCR reads into MiXCR, producing one record per CDR3 protein. The table records more than 500,000 distinct CDR3 sequences, roughly 50% of them present only once. The CDR3 sequence is 10 residues long. These data originate in a study of T cells in Graves' hyperthyroidism and ophthalmopathy. The chain recombines TRBV12-3 or TRBV12-4 with TRBJ2-7, with 8 bases aligning to TRBD1. The specimen sequenced was peripheral blood or thyroid tissue (not recorded which). The TCR sequence derives from an adult woman with Graves' disease, either hyperthyroidism or ophthalmopathy (not recorded which). CDR3: CASSLTGASF. The DNA of the CDR3 is TGTGCCAGCAGCTTGACAGGGGCTAGCTTC.